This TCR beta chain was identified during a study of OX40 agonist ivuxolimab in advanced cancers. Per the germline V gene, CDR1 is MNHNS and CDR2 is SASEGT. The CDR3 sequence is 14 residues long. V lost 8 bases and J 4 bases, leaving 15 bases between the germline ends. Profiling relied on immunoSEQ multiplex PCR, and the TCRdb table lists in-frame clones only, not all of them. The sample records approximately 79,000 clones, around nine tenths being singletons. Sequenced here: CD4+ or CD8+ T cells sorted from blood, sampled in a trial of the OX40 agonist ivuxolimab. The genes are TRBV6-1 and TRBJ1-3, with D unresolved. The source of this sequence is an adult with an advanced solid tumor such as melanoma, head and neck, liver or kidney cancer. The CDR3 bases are TGTGCCAGCGACATAAGGTTCTCCGGAAACACCATATATTTT. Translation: CASDIRFSGNTIYF.